This section outlines one TCR beta chain sequence together with its context. The CDR3 loop spans 15 amino acids. Germline CDR1 reads SGHNT; CDR2 reads YENEEA. V trimming: 6 bases; J trimming: 3 bases; junction bases outside the gene matches: 7. TCRdb re-called the 5' RACE reads through MiXCR, storing one row per CDR3 protein. The data show some 81,000 distinct CDR3 sequences, roughly 16% seen once. This sample stems from a study of early T cells in non-severe SARS-CoV-2 infection. This sequence originates from an adult who was a healthcare worker with PCR-confirmed SARS-CoV-2 infection or an uninfected control (not recorded which). Sequenced material: whole blood. The chain has TRBV11-3 and TRBJ2-1, with 8 positions matching TRBD1. CDR3 protein: CASSPDREDYNEQFF. CDR3 bases: TGTGCCAGCAGTCCGGACAGGGAAGACTACAATGAGCAGTTCTTC.